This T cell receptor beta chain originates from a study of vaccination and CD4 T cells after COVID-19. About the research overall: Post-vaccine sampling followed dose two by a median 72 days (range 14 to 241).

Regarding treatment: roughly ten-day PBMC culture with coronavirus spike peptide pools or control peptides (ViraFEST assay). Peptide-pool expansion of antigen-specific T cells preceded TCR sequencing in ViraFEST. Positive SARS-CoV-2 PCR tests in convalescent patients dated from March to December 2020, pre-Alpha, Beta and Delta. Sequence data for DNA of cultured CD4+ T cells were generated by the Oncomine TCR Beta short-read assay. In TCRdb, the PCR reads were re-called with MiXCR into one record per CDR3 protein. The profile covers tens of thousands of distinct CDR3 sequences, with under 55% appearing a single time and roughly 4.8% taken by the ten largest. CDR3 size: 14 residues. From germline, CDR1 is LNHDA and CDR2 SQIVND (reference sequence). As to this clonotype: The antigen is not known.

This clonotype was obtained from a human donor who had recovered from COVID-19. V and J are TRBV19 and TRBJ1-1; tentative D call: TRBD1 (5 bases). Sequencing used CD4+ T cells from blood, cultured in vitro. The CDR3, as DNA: TGTTCCTCGATCGACGACAGCTACGGAACTGAAGCTTTCTTT. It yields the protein CSSIDDSYGTEAFF.